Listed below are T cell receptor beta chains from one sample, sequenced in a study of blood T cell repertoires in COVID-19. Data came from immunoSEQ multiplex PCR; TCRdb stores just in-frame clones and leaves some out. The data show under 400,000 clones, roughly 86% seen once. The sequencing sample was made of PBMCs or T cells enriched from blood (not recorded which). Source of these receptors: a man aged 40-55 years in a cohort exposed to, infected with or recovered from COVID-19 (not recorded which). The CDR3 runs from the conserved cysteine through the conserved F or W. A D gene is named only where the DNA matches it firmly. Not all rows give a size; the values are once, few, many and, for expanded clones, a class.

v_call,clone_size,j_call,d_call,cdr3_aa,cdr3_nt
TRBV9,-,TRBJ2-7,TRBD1,CASSAADRATYEQYF,TGTGCCAGCAGCGCGGCGGACAGGGCCACCTACGAGCAGTACTTC
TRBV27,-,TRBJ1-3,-,CASSLSGSSGNTIYF,TGTGCCAGCAGTTTATCCGGGAGCTCTGGAAACACCATATATTTT
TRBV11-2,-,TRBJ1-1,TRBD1,CASSLRTGVNTEAFF,TGTGCCAGCAGCTTGCGGACAGGTGTGAACACTGAAGCTTTCTTT
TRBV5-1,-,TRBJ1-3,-,CASSPSQGFSVGNTIYF,TGCGCCAGCAGCCCAAGCCAGGGATTCTCGGTTGGAAACACCATATATTTT
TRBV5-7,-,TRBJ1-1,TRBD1,CASSRQGRGAFF,TGTGCCAGCAGCCGACAGGGGCGGGGAGCTTTCTTT
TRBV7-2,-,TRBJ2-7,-,CASSLVADWPPYEQYF,TGTGCCAGCAGCTTAGTAGCAGATTGGCCCCCCTACGAGCAGTACTTC
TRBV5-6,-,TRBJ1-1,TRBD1,CASRPGQGRTEAFF,TGTGCCAGCAGACCGGGACAGGGGCGGACTGAAGCTTTCTTT
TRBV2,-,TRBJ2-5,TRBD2,CASSGLAGRKETQYF,TGTGCCAGCAGTGGACTAGCGGGCCGGAAAGAGACCCAGTACTTC
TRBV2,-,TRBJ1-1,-,CASSGGLMNTEAFF,TGTGCCAGCAGTGGGGGACTTATGAACACTGAAGCTTTCTTT
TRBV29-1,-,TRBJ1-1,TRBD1,CSVEAPGQIGTEAFF,TGCAGCGTTGAAGCACCGGGACAGATAGGGACTGAAGCTTTCTTT
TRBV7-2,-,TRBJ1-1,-,CASSLDRQRHEAFF,TGTGCCAGCAGCTTAGACAGACAGAGACATGAAGCTTTCTTT
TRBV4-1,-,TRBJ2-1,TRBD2,CASSQGPSGRNEQFF,TGCGCCAGCAGCCAAGGCCCTAGCGGGAGGAATGAGCAGTTCTTC
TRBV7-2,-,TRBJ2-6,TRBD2,CASSSTGLAALGANVLTF,TGTGCCAGCAGCTCTACGGGACTAGCGGCATTAGGGGCCAACGTCCTGACTTTC
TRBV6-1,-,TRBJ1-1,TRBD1,CASSELGGGLNTEAFF,TGTGCCAGCAGTGAACTAGGAGGGGGCCTGAACACTGAAGCTTTCTTT
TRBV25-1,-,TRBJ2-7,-,CASGTSYEQYF,TGTGCCAGCGGGACTTCCTACGAGCAGTACTTC
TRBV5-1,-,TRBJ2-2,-,CASSLVGGNTGELFF,TGCGCCAGCAGCTTGGTGGGAGGGAACACCGGGGAGCTGTTTTTT
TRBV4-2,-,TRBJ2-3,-,CASSQDQGGADTQYF,TGTGCCAGCAGCCAAGACCAGGGGGGCGCAGATACGCAGTATTTT
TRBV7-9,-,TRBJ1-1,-,CASSLEVEGEAFF,TGTGCCAGCAGCTTAGAGGTTGAGGGAGAAGCTTTCTTT
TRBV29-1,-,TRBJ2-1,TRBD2,CSVPRTSGVSYNEQFF,TGCAGCGTTCCTAGGACTAGCGGGGTATCCTACAATGAGCAGTTCTTC
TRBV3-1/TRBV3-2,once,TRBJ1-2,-,CASSQLNPYSSAAVTGYTF,TGTGCCAGCAGCCAGCTCAACCCCTATTCCTCGGCGGCAGTCACTGGCTACACCTTC
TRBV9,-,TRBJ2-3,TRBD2,CASSVGPRETDTQYF,TGTGCCAGCAGCGTAGGGCCGCGGGAGACAGATACGCAGTATTTT